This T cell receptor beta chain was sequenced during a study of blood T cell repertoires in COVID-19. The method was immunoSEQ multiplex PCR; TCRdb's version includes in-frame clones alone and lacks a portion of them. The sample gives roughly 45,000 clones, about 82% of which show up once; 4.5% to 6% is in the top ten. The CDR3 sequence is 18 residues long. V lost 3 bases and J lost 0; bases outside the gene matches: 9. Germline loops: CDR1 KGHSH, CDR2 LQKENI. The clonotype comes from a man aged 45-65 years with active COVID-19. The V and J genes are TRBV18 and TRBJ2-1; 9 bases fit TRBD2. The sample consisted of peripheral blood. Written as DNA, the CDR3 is TGTGCCAGCTCACCTCTTCTTTCTAGCGGGATCTCCTACAATGAGCAGTTCTTC. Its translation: CASSPLLSSGISYNEQFF. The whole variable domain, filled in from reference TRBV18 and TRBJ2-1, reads NAGVMQNPRHLVRRRGQEARLRCSPMKGHSHVYWYRQLPEEGLKFMVYLQKENIIDESGMPKERFSAEFPKEGPSILRIQQVVRGDSAAYFCASSPLLSSGISYNEQFFGPGTRLTVL.